The source of this TCR beta chain is a study of CXCR3-negative and CXCR3-positive naive CD8 T cells. With regard to this clonotype: The antigen remains undetermined.

The TRB cDNA libraries were prepared by 5' RACE with UMI labels. Reanalyzing the 5' RACE reads, TCRdb keeps one entry per CDR3 protein, without DNA. The sample shows tens of thousands of distinct CDR3 sequences, and 0.53% sits with its ten largest clones. Study-level points and caveats: Freshly isolated PBMCs were used in most assays, given partial CXCR3 loss after freezing. TRBV-TRBJ usage matched between naive CXCR3-negative and CXCR3-positive cells but not between memory cells. CXCR3-positive naive cells had more hydrophobic TRB CDR3s than CXCR3-negative naive cells.

CDR3 length: 13 residues. The germline CDR1 and CDR2 sequences are ENHRY and SYGVKD. This sequence originates from a human donor in good health. Some clones in this sample may be carry-over from other donors' samples. The genes are TRBV10-3 and TRBJ1-5; TCRdb calls TRBD1, which cannot be checked without DNA. The specimen was naive CXCR3+ CD8+ T cells from blood. Subset of the sample: CD45RO-CCR7+CD27+CD95- naive CD8+ T cells expressing CXCR3 (TNR3+). The CDR3: CAITDGGSQPQHF.